This T cell receptor beta chain was identified during a study of human T cells and chemical hapten exposure. This clonotype turned up a few times. Germline assignment: CDR1 MNHEY and CDR2 SVGAGI. V gave up 6 bases and J gave up 8 bases; unmatched junction bases: 12. This CDR3 is built from 15 residues. How the authors handled the data: Sample-level TCR yields exhibited a median of around 93,000, with a range of roughly 23,224 to 750,000. TCRdb fed the RACE reads into MiXCR, producing one record per CDR3 protein. TCRdb's processing, not the authors', yielded these V and J calls. Among about 200,000 distinct CDR3 sequences listed, around 23% were seen once. Indicated time point: patch test 3, about 24 weeks after DPC sensitization. The treatment is: therapeutic diphenylcyclopropenone sensitization with weekly scalp DPC. Sample donors consisted of patients with alopecia, aged 18 to 70 years, who were suitable for DPC.

The source material was whole blood, sampled in connection with sensitization to the hapten diphenylcyclopropenone (DPC). This TCR came from a woman aged 40 to 50 with alopecia areata. Some clones in this sample may be carry-over from other donors' samples. V usage is TRBV6-5 and J usage is TRBJ1-3; 8 bases fit TRBD1. This chain's CDR3 is CASSPGQGRVHTIYF. CDR3 nucleotides: TGTGCCAGCAGCCCCGGACAGGGTAGAGTGCACACCATATATTTT.